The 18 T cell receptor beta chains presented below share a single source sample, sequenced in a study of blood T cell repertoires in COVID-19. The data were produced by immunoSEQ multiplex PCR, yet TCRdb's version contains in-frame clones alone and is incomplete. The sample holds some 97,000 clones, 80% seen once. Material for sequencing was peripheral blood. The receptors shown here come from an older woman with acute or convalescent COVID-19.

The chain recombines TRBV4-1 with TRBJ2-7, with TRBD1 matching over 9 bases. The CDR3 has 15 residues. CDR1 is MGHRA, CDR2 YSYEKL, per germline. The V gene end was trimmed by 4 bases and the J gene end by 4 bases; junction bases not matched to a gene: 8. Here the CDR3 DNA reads TGCGCCAGCAGCCTCGCCGGGACAGGGACGTACGAGCAGTACTTC. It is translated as CASSLAGTGTYEQYF.

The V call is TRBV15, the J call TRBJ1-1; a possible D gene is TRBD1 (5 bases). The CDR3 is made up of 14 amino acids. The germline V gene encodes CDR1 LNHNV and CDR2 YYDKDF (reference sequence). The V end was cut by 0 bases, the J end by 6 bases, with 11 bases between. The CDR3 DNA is TGTGCCACCAGCAGAGATTATCAGGGTCCTGAAGCTTTCTTT. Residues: CATSRDYQGPEAFF.

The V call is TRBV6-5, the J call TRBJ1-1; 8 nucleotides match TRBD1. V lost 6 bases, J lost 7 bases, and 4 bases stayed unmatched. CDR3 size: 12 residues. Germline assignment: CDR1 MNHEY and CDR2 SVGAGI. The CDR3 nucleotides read TGTGCCAGCAGGCAGGGGGCTGATGAAGCTTTCTTT. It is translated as CASRQGADEAFF.

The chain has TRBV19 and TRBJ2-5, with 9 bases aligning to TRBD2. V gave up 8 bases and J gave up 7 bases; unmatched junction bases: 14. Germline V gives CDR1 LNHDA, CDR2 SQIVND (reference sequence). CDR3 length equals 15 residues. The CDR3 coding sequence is TGTGCCAGTGCCTCCCTGCTAGCGGGGCGAGGGACCCAGTACTTC. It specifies CASASLLAGRGTQYF.

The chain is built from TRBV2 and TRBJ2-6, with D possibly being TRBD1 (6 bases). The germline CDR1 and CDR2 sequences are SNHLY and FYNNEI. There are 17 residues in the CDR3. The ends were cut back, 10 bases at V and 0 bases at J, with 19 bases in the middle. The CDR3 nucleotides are TGTGCCACAGACCGGGACACCCTTCTCTCTGGGGCCAACGTCCTGACTTTC. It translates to CATDRDTLLSGANVLTF.

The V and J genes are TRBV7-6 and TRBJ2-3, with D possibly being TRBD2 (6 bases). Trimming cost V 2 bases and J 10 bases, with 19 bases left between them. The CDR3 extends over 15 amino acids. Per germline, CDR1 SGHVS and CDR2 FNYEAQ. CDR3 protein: CASSLRGSQHLSQYF. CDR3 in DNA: TGTGCCAGCAGCTTACGGGGGTCCCAACATCTATCGCAGTATTTT. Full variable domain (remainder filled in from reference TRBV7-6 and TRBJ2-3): GAGVSQSPRYKVTKRGQDVALRCDPISGHVSLYWYRQALGQGPEFLTYFNYEAQQDKSGLPNDRFSAERPEGSISTLTIQRTEQRDSAMYRCASSLRGSQHLSQYFGPGTRLTVL.

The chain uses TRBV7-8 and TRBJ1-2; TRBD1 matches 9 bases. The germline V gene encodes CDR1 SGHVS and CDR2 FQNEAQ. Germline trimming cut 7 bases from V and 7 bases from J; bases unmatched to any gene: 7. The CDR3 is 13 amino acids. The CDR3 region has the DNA TGTGCCAGCACCTCGGACAGGGGATTTGGCTACACCTTC. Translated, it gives CASTSDRGFGYTF.

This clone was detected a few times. DNA for the CDR3: TGTGCCAGCAGTTCCGATGCAATGGACAGGGGATTAAGGAGTTTAGACCCGAACACTGAAGCTTTCTTT. Protein sequence: CASSSDAMDRGLRSLDPNTEAFF. This chain connects TRBV28 to TRBJ1-1; 9 bases are a match to TRBD1. Per the germline V gene, CDR1 is MDHEN and CDR2 is SYDVKM. The CDR3 has 23 amino acids. V dropped 4 bases and J dropped 1; count of bases not matched to a gene: 28.

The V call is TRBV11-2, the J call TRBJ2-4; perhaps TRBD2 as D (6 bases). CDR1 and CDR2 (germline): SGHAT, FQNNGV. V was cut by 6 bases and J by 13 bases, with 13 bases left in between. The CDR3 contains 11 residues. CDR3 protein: CASSSRDSQYF. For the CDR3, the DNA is TGTGCCAGCAGTTCCCGGGACTCACAGTACTTC.

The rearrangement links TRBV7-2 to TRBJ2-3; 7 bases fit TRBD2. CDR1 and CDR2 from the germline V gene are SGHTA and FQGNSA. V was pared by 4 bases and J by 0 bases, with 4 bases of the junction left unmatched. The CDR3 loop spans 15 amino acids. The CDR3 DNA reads TGTGCCAGCAGCTCCGGGACTACTAGCACAGATACGCAGTATTTT. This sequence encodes CASSSGTTSTDTQYF.

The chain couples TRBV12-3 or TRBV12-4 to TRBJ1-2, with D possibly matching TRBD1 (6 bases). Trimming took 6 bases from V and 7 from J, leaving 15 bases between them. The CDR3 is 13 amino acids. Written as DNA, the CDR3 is TGTGCCAGCAGACGATCGACAGGTCGTGGCTACACCTTC. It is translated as CASRRSTGRGYTF.

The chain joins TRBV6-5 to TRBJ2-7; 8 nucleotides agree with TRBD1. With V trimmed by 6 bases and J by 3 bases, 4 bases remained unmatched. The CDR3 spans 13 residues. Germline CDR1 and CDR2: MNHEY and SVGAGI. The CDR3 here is CASSYGTGYEQYV. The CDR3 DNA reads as TGTGCCAGCAGCTATGGGACAGGCTACGAGCAGTACGTC.

This chain's CDR3 is CASSYSEDRAEAFF. CDR3 DNA sequence: TGTGCCAGCAGTTACTCCGAGGACAGGGCTGAAGCTTTCTTT. This chain links TRBV6-6 with TRBJ1-1, with TRBD1 matching 8 bases. V lost 0 bases to trimming and J lost 6 bases; unmatched junction nucleotides: 3. From germline, CDR1 is MNHNY and CDR2 SVGAGI (reference sequence). CDR3 size: 14 residues.

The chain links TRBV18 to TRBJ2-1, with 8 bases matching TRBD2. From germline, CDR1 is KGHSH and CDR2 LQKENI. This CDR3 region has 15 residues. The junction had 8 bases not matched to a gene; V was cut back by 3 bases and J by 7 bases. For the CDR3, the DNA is TGTGCCAGCTCACCCCCAACGGGGGGGCGGAATGAGCAGTTCTTC. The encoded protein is CASSPPTGGRNEQFF.

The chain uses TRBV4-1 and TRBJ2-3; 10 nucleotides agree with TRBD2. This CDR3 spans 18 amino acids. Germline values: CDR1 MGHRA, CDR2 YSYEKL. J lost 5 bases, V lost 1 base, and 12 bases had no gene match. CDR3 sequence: CASSQGPSGGAVGDTQYF. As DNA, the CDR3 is TGCGCCAGCAGCCAAGGACCCAGCGGGGGGGCCGTTGGAGATACGCAGTATTTT.

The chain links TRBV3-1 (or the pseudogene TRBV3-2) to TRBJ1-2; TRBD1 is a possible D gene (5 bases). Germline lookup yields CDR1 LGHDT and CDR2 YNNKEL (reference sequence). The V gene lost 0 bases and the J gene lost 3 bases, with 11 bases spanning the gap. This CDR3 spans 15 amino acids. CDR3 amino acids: CASSQDRGGYYGYTF. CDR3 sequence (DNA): TGTGCCAGCAGCCAAGACCGGGGGGGATACTATGGCTACACCTTC.

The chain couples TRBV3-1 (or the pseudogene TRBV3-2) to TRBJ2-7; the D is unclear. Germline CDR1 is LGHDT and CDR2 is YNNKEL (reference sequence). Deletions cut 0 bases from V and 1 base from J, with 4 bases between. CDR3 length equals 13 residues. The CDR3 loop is CASSQDRSYEQYF. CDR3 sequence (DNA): TGTGCCAGCAGCCAAGACAGATCCTACGAGCAGTACTTC.

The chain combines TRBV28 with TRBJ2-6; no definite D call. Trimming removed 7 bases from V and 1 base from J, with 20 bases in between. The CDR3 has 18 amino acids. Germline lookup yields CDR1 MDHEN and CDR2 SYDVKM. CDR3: CASTGSYQRYSGANVLTF. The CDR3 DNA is TGTGCCAGCACCGGGTCCTACCAGCGCTATTCTGGGGCCAACGTCCTGACTTTC.